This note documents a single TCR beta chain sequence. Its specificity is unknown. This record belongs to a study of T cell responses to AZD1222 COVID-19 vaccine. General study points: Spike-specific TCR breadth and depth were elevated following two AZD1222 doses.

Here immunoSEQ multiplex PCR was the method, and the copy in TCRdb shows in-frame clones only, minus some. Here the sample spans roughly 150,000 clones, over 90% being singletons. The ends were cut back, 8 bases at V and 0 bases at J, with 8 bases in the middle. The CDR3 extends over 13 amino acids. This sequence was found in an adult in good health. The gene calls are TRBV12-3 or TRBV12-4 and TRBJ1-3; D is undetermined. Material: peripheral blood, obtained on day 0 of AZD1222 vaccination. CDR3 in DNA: TGTGCCAGCGCAGCGAGCTCTGGAAACACCATATATTTT. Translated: CASAASSGNTIYF.